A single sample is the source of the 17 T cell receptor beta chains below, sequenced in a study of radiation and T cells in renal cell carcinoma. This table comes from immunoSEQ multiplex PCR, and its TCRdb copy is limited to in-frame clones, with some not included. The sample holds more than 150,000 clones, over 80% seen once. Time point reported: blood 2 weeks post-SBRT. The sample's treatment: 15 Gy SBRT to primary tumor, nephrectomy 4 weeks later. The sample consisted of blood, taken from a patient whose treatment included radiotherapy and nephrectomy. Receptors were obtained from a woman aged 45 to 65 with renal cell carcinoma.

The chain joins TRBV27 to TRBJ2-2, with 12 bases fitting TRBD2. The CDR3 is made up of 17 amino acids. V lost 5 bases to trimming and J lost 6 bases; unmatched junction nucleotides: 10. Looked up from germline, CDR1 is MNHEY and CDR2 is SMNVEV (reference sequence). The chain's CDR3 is CASSARTSGAWAGELFF. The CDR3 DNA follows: TGTGCCAGCAGTGCGAGGACTAGCGGGGCCTGGGCCGGGGAGCTGTTTTTT.

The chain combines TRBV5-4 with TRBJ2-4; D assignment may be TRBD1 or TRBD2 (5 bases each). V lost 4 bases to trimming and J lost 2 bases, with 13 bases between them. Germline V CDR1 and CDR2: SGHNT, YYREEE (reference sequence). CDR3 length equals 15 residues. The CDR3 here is CASSAGAFSKNIQYF. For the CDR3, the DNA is TGTGCCAGCAGCGCCGGGGCTTTCTCCAAAAACATTCAGTACTTC.

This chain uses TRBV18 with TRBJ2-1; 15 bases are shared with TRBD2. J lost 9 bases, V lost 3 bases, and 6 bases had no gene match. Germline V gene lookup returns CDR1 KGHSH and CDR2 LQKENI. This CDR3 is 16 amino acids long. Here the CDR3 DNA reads TGTGCCAGCTCACCCCGGACTAGCGGGGGGGGCGGTGAGCAGTTCTTC. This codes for CASSPRTSGGGGEQFF.

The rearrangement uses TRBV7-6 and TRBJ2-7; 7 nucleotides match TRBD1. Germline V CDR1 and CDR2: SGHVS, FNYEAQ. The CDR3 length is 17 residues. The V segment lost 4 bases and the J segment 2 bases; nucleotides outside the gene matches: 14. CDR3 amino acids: CASSSQPPGQLTYEQYF. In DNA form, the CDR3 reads TGTGCCAGCAGCTCGCAACCCCCGGGACAGTTGACCTACGAGCAGTACTTC.

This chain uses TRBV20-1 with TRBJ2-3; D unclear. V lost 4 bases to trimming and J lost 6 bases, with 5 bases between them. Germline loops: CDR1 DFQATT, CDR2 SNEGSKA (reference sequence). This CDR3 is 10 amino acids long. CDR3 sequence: CSATVDTQYF. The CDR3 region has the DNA TGCAGTGCTACTGTTGATACGCAGTATTTT.

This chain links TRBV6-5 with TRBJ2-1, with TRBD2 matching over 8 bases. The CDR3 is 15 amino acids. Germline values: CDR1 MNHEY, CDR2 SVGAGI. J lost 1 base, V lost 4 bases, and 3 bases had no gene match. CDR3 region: CASSSAGGSYNEQFF. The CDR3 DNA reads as TGTGCCAGCAGTTCGGCGGGGGGTTCCTACAATGAGCAGTTCTTC.

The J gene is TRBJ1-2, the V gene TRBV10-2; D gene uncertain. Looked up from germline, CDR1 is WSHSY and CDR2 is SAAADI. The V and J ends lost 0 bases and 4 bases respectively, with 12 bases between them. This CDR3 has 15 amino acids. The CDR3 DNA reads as TGCGCCAGCAGTGAGTCACGGCAGATGAGCTATGGCTACACCTTC. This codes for CASSESRQMSYGYTF.

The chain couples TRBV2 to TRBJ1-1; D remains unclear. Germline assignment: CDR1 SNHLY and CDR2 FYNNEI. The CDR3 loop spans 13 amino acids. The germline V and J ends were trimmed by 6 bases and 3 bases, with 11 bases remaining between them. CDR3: CASSHDLDTEAFF. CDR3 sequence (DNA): TGTGCCAGCAGCCACGACTTGGACACTGAAGCTTTCTTT.

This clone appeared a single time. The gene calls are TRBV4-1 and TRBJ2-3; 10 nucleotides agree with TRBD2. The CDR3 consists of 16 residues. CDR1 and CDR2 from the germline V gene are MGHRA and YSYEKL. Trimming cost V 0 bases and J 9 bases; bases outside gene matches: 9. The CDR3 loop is CASSQDGAGGPGTQYF. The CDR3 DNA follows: TGCGCCAGCAGCCAAGATGGAGCGGGGGGGCCGGGAACGCAGTATTTT.

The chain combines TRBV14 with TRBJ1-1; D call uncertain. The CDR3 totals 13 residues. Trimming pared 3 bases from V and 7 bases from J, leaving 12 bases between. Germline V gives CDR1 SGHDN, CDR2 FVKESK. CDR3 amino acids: CASSHLAGIEAFF. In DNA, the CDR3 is TGTGCCAGCAGCCACCTAGCAGGAATTGAAGCTTTCTTT.

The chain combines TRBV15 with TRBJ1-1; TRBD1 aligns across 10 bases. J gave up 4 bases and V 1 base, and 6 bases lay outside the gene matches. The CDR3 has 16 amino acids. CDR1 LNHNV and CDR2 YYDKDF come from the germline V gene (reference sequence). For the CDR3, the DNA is TGTGCCACCAGCAGAGGACAGGGGGCGGTGAGCACTGAAGCTTTCTTT. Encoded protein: CATSRGQGAVSTEAFF. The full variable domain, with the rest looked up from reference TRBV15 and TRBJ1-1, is DAMVIQNPRYQVTQFGKPVTLSCSQTLNHNVMYWYQQKSSQAPKLLFHYYDKDFNNEADTPDNFQSRRPNTSFCFLDIRSPGLGDTAMYLCATSRGQGAVSTEAFFGQGTRLTVV.

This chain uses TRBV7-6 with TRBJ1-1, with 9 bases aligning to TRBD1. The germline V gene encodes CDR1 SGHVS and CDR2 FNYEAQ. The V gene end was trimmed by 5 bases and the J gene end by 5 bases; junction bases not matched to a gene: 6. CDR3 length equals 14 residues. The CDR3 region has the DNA TGTGCCAGCAGCCTGGGGACAGGGTTGACTGAAGCTTTCTTT. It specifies CASSLGTGLTEAFF.

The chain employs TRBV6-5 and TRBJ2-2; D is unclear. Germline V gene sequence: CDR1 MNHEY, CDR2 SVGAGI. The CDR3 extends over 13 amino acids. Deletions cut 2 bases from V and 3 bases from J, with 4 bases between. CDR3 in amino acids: CASSYAHTGELFF. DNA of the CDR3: TGTGCCAGCAGTTACGCACACACCGGGGAGCTGTTTTTT.

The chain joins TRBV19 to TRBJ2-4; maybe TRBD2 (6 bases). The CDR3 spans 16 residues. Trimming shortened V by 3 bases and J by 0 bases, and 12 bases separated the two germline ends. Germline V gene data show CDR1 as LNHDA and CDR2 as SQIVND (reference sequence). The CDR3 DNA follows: TGTGCCAGTAGTATCCTGGGGGGAATAGCCAAAAACATTCAGTACTTC. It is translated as CASSILGGIAKNIQYF.

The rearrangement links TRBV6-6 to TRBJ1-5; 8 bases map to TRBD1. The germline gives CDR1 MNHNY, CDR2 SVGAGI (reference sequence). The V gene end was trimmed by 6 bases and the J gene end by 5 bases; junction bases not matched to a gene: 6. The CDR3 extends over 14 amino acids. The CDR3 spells CASSPTTGDQPQHF. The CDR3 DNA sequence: TGTGCCAGCAGCCCTACGACAGGGGATCAGCCCCAGCATTTT.

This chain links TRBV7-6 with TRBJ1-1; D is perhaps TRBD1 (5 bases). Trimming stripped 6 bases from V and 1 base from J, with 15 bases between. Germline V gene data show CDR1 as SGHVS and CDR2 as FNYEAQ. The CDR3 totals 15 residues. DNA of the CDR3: TGTGCCAGCAGTTCCCGGGGGTCCAGGAACACTGAAGCTTTCTTT. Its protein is CASSSRGSRNTEAFF.

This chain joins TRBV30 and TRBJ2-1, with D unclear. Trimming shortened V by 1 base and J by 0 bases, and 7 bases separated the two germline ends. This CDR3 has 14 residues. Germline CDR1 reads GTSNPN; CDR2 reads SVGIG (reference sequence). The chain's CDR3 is CAWSAGISYNEQFF. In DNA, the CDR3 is TGTGCCTGGAGTGCCGGAATCTCCTACAATGAGCAGTTCTTC.